This note documents a single TCR beta chain sequence. With 3 bases removed from V and 0 bases from J, the gap between germline ends came to 10 bases. Looked up from germline, CDR1 is SGHKS and CDR2 is YYEKEE (reference sequence). The CDR3 consists of 15 residues. Sequencing was performed with immunoSEQ multiplex PCR; in TCRdb, only in-frame clones are kept and a portion is missing. The repertoire includes approximately 150,000 clones, about 83% of them detected once, and approximately 18% sits in the top ten. The sample originates from a study of blood T cell repertoires in COVID-19. Across the study: COVID-19 samples from acute and convalescent phases originated in the United States, Italy and Spain.

The source of this sequence is a woman between 65 and 79 years old who had recovered from COVID-19. Sequencing was carried out using peripheral blood. This chain connects TRBV5-5 to TRBJ1-5; D might be TRBD1 (6 bases). The CDR3 coding sequence is TGTGCCAGCAGCTACGGGACACGTAGCAATCAGCCCCAGCATTTT. Translated, it gives CASSYGTRSNQPQHF.